Included here is one T cell receptor (beta chain) sequence, with context. This specimen belongs to a study of blood T cell repertoires in COVID-19. Study overall: Some COVID-19 samples were acute and others convalescent; all came from the United States, Italy and Spain. T cells, B-cell-depleted T cells, or PBMCs supplied cDNA or gDNA.

The V end was cut by 0 bases, the J end by 6 bases, with 5 bases between. Germline V gene sequence: CDR1 SGHVS, CDR2 FNYEAQ. The CDR3 extends over 13 amino acids. Per the original data handling: Amplification with reference gene primers provided the estimates of nucleated cell counts. Repertoires were generated with immunoSEQ multiplex PCR, while TCRdb's copy carries only in-frame clones and drops some. The D gene and trimming were derived from the DNA, and the V and J assignments and clone size from that table. The sample has tens of thousands of clones, approximately 84% seen once. Material: peripheral blood. The source is a man in his 70s with active COVID-19. This sequence joins TRBV7-6 and TRBJ2-2; D not resolved. The CDR3 bases are TGTGCCAGCAGCTTAGCCCCGTCCGGGGAGCTGTTTTTT. Its protein product is CASSLAPSGELFF.